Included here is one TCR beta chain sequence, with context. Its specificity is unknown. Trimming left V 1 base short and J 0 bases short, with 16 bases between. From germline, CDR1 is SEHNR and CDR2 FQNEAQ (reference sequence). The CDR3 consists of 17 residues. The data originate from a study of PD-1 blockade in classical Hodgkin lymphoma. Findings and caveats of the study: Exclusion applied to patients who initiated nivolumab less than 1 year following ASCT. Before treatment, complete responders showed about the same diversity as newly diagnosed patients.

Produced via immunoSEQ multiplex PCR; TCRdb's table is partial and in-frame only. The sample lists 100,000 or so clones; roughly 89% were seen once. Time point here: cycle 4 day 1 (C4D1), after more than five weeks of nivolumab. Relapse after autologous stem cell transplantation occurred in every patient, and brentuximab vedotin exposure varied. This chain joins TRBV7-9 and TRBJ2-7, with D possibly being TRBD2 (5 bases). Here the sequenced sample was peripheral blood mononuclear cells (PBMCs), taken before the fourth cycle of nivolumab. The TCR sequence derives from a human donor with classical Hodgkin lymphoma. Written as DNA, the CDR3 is TGTGCCAGCAGCTTAGGTGTCGGCGGGCTGAGCTCCTACGAGCAGTACTTC. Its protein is CASSLGVGGLSSYEQYF.